This entry lists 2 T cell receptor beta chains sequenced from one sample in a study of blood T cell repertoires in COVID-19. Clones were sequenced by immunoSEQ multiplex PCR, and TCRdb holds only the in-frame ones, with some missing. The sample shows over 200,000 clones, roughly 90% of them seen only once. Sequencing input: peripheral blood. Source of these receptors: a man in his fifties or sixties who had recovered from COVID-19.

The rearrangement uses TRBV9 and TRBJ1-6; the match to TRBD1 covers 10 bases. Germline V gene sequence: CDR1 SGDLS, CDR2 YYNGEE. Trimming took 0 bases from V and 7 from J; bases not matched to a gene: 4. The CDR3 is 16 amino acids. This CDR3 reads CASSVGGTGENSPLHF. CDR3 DNA sequence: TGTGCCAGCAGCGTAGGGGGGACAGGGGAGAATTCACCCCTCCACTTT.

This chain uses TRBV19 with TRBJ2-7, with 10 bases that match TRBD1. Trimming cost V 4 bases and J 2 bases; bases outside gene matches: 2. The CDR3 sequence is 14 residues long. Germline assignment: CDR1 LNHDA and CDR2 SQIVND (reference sequence). CDR3 DNA: TGTGCCAGTAGTAGGACAGGGGGGGCCTACGAGCAGTACTTC. This gives the protein CASSRTGGAYEQYF.